This TCR beta chain was retrieved from a study of OX40 agonist ivuxolimab in advanced cancers. The overall study: Patients enrolled in dose escalation were diagnosed with hepatocellular carcinoma, melanoma, renal cell or head and neck cancer. Over 30% of patients had received prior checkpoint inhibitor therapy.

Measured with immunoSEQ multiplex PCR; TCRdb has only the in-frame clones, and not every one. Of some 77,000 clones listed, about 83% are singletons. The CDR3 is 13 residues long. Germline assignment: CDR1 WSHSY and CDR2 SAAADI. After removal of 6 bases from V and 3 bases from J, the junction contained 1 base not matched to a gene. This TCR was sampled from an adult with an advanced solid tumor such as melanoma, head and neck, liver or kidney cancer. The source was CD4+ or CD8+ T cells sorted from blood, collected in a trial of the OX40 agonist ivuxolimab. V is TRBV10-2 and J is TRBJ1-5; 8 bases map to TRBD1. For the CDR3, the DNA is TGCGCCAGCAGGGGACAGGCCAATCAGCCCCAGCATTTT. The encoded protein is CASRGQANQPQHF.